This TCR beta chain derives from a study of cytomegalovirus exposure and HLA in healthy donors. Between the trimmed V and J ends, which lost 6 bases and 1 base, there was a span of 10 bases. CDR3 size: 14 residues. Looked up from germline, CDR1 is LNHDA and CDR2 is SQIVND (reference sequence). This clone has more than one count but fewer than ten. 13 Jbeta primers and 60 Vbeta primers were used for the PCR. Generated by immunoSEQ multiplex PCR, the TCRdb table keeps only in-frame clones and is missing some. The sample contains about 170,000 clones, around 80% of which appear only once. This sequence was found in a male donor in good health and CMV-seronegative. The rearrangement joins TRBV19 to TRBJ1-5; D is unresolved. The sequenced material came from PBMCs. CDR3 loop: CASRSGLSNQPQHF. CDR3 nucleotides: TGTGCCAGTAGGTCCGGTCTAAGCAATCAGCCCCAGCATTTT. Based on the CDR3 plus reference TRBV19 and TRBJ1-5, the full variable domain is DGGITQSPKYLFRKEGQNVTLSCEQNLNHDAMYWYRQDPGQGLRLIYYSQIVNDFQKGDIAEGYSVSREKKESFPLTVTSAQKNPTAFYLCASRSGLSNQPQHFGDGTRLSIL.